The 10 T cell receptor beta chains presented below share a single source sample, sequenced in a study of CD8 T cells in Susac syndrome. Random hexamers primed reverse transcription of roughly 0.5 to 1 ug RNA. Each CDR3 protein is one row after TCRdb ran MiXCR on the immunoSEQ multiplex PCR reads. This table has over 350,000 distinct CDR3 sequences, more than 80% appearing once. Sequencing was carried out using CD8+ T cells from PBMCs. All receptors come from a human donor with multiple sclerosis.

The CDR3 region has the DNA TGTGCCAGCAGCCAGACGGAGATTAGCAATCAGCCCCAGCATTTT. Translating it yields CASSQTEISNQPQHF. This chain uses TRBV5-5 with TRBJ1-5; D is uncertain. The CDR3 is made up of 15 amino acids. V was trimmed by 4 bases and J by 0 bases, leaving 11 bases between them. Looked up from germline, CDR1 is SGHKS and CDR2 is YYEKEE (reference sequence).

There are a few counts of this clonotype. This chain connects TRBV5-4 to TRBJ2-2; D remains ambiguous. Germline V gene lookup returns CDR1 SGHNT and CDR2 YYREEE (reference sequence). The CDR3 has 13 amino acids. Between the trimmed V and J ends, which lost 3 bases and 8 bases, there was a span of 11 bases. The CDR3 DNA sequence: TGTGCCAGCAGCTCAATTATTCAAGGGGAGCTGTTTTTT. Encoded protein: CASSSIIQGELFF. Together with reference TRBV5-4 and TRBJ2-2, the CDR3 gives the full variable domain: ETGVTQSPTHLIKTRGQQVTLRCSSQSGHNTVSWYQQALGQGPQFIFQYYREEENGRGNFPPRFSGLQFPNYSSELNVNALELDDSALYLCASSSIIQGELFFGEGSRLTVL.

The chain has TRBV12-3 or TRBV12-4 and TRBJ1-2; no clear D. Trimming stripped 6 bases from V and 7 bases from J, with 21 bases between. This CDR3 has 15 residues. The CDR3 reads CASSPPETPKLGYTF. CDR3 DNA sequence: TGTGCCAGCAGCCCCCCCGAGACACCGAAGCTTGGCTACACCTTC.

This clonotype has only a few counts. The rearrangement links TRBV29-1 to TRBJ2-7; 7 bases align to TRBD2. The junction had 0 bases not matched to a gene; V was cut back by 4 bases and J by 6 bases. Germline V gene lookup returns CDR1 SQVTM and CDR2 ANQGSEA. This CDR3 is built from 10 residues. The CDR3 is CSVVAGEQYF. The CDR3 DNA sequence: TGCAGCGTTGTAGCGGGCGAGCAGTACTTC.

This clonotype has just a few counts. The chain carries TRBV11-1 and TRBJ2-1; no reliable D call. CDR1 is SGHAT and CDR2 is FQDESV in the germline V gene (reference sequence). V lost 5 bases and J lost 8, with 13 bases in between. This CDR3 is 13 amino acids long. CDR3 DNA: TGTGCCAGCAGCCACCACTTGAATCATGAGCAGTTCTTC. Amino acids: CASSHHLNHEQFF.

The chain couples TRBV29-1 to TRBJ2-5, with TRBD2 matching 9 bases. Per germline, CDR1 SQVTM and CDR2 ANQGSEA. Trimming cost V 2 bases and J 5 bases; bases outside gene matches: 6. The CDR3 sequence is 14 residues long. CDR3 coding DNA: TGCAGCGTTGAACTAGCGGGAAGAGCGGAGACCCAGTACTTC. Its protein product is CSVELAGRAETQYF.

The gene calls are TRBV7-9 and TRBJ2-1; D is unclear. The germline CDR1 and CDR2 sequences are SEHNR and FQNEAQ (reference sequence). This CDR3 has 13 amino acids. V gave up 2 bases and J gave up 9 bases, with 11 bases separating them. DNA for the CDR3: TGTGCCAGCAGCTTATCAGGCCTTCTTGAGCAGTTCTTC. Its protein product is CASSLSGLLEQFF. Supplemented by reference TRBV7-9 and TRBJ2-1, the full variable domain reads DTGVSQNPRHKITKRGQNVTFRCDPISEHNRLYWYRQTLGQGPEFLTYFQNEAQLEKSRLLSDRFSAERPKGSFSTLEIQRTEQGDSAMYLCASSLSGLLEQFFGPGTRLTVL.

This rearrangement joins TRBV3-1 to TRBJ1-2; no reliable D call. The V end was cut by 1 base, the J end by 4 bases, with 13 bases between. The CDR3 extends over 15 amino acids. CDR1 and CDR2 (germline): LGHDT, YNNKEL (reference sequence). The CDR3, as DNA: TGTGCCAGCAGCCAAGGGGGAAAGGGTCTCTATGGCTACACCTTC. As protein: CASSQGGKGLYGYTF.

This chain links TRBV4-2 with TRBJ2-6; TRBD1 aligns across 7 bases. Germline CDR1 and CDR2: LGHNA and YNFKEQ. V was pared by 1 base and J by 0 bases, with 3 bases of the junction left unmatched. This CDR3 is 17 amino acids long. CDR3: CASSQGDSLSGANVLTF. Here the CDR3 DNA reads TGTGCCAGCAGCCAAGGGGACAGTCTCTCTGGGGCCAACGTCCTGACTTTC.

The chain carries TRBV9 and TRBJ2-5, with D possibly being TRBD1 or TRBD2 (5 bases each). Trimming removed 3 bases at V and 2 bases at J, with 11 bases between. Germline V CDR1 and CDR2: SGDLS, YYNGEE. CDR3 size: 14 residues. The CDR3 protein is CASSAGQVQETQYF. The CDR3 bases are TGTGCCAGCAGCGCGGGGCAGGTGCAAGAGACCCAGTACTTC.